The rows below give T cell receptor beta chains drawn from one sample of a study of T cells in Graves' hyperthyroidism and ophthalmopathy. TCRdb processed the multiplex PCR reads anew with MiXCR; each CDR3 protein has one entry. The sample has around 580,000 distinct CDR3 sequences, roughly a sixth seen once; the top ten hold roughly 18%. Sequenced sample: blood. Receptors originate from a woman under 30 with Graves' hyperthyroidism. CDR3s leave out the opening cysteine and the closing phenylalanine or tryptophan.

j_call | v_call | cdr3_aa
TRBJ1-5 | TRBV28 | ASSLGAVGNQPQH
TRBJ1-2 | TRBV13 | ASSLVTGSLGYT
TRBJ2-3 | TRBV5-1 | ASRTSGGFTDTQY
TRBJ2-1 | TRBV5-1 | ASSLGGSSYNEQF
TRBJ2-7 | TRBV5-1 | ASSPRTDHLEQY
TRBJ1-5 | TRBV12-5 | ASSGGPKVSNQPQH
TRBJ2-2 | TRBV5-1 | ASSLGLAGASTGELF
TRBJ2-5 | TRBV6-1 | ASSQLYRTSGGYSKQTQY
TRBJ2-7 | TRBV7-2 | ASSPSQGPYEQY
TRBJ1-2 | TRBV25-1 | ASSDLWTGNRNYGYT
TRBJ2-5 | TRBV20-1 | SARPPMGRETQY
TRBJ2-3 | TRBV28 | ASQGGDTQY
TRBJ1-5 | TRBV7-8 | ASSQLRVSNQPQH
TRBJ1-1 | TRBV27 | ASSALSGTEAF
TRBJ1-2 | TRBV10-2 | ASRGTGQKNYGYT
TRBJ2-1 | TRBV7-3 | ASSATSGGAGEQF
TRBJ1-1 | TRBV19 | ASSISLYRGRGTEAF
TRBJ2-4 | TRBV7-2 | ASRRGGGGIGKNIQY
TRBJ2-7 | TRBV11-3 | ASSLEQGVHEQY
TRBJ2-7 | TRBV4-1 | ASSQDSGPVEQY
TRBJ1-4 | TRBV20-1 | SARDFGAPEEKLF
TRBJ2-1 | TRBV27 | ASSLGGTSDYNEQF
TRBJ2-1 | TRBV6-9 | ASSYFSSGANNERF
TRBJ2-1 | TRBV6-1 | ASSEIRGSDEQF
TRBJ2-6 | TRBV27 | ASSSSDRGVSGANVLT
TRBJ2-7 | TRBV28 | ATGLAGLNEQY
TRBJ2-3 | TRBV5-1 | ASSSGTASTDTQY
TRBJ1-4 | TRBV29-1 | SVGTALNEKLF
TRBJ2-7 | TRBV6-1 | ASSDGKGLLYEQY
TRBJ2-5 | TRBV5-1 | ASSGRGGTGLETQY
TRBJ1-3 | TRBV24-1 | ATSDPVGTGNTIY
TRBJ1-2 | TRBV7-2 | ASSSWENYGYT
TRBJ1-2 | TRBV19 | ASSRTWDLVKTDSGGYT
TRBJ1-4 | TRBV20-1 | SAGRGAGEKLF
TRBJ2-3 | TRBV27 | ASSPQRARGLAGPGTQY
TRBJ2-1 | TRBV6-2/TRBV6-3 | ASSSREANEQF
TRBJ1-6 | TRBV28 | ASSFRGQASPLH
TRBJ2-3 | TRBV12-3/TRBV12-4 | ASSPKYTQY
TRBJ2-7 | TRBV7-9 | ASSFPPTGALSYEQY
TRBJ1-4 | TRBV6-1 | ASKRQATNEKLF
TRBJ1-1 | TRBV30 | AWSSLSEAF
TRBJ1-4 | TRBV6-1 | ASSRTGATNEKLF
TRBJ1-5 | TRBV12-3/TRBV12-4 | ASTRTSNQPQH
TRBJ2-7 | TRBV12-3/TRBV12-4 | ASRGQGAREQY
TRBJ2-3 | TRBV12-3/TRBV12-4 | ATESGTGITDTQY
TRBJ2-3 | TRBV3-1 | ASSQARTSVDTQY
TRBJ1-2 | TRBV5-6 | ASSLDRTNYGYT
TRBJ2-2 | TRBV4-1 | ASSQRGVDFTGELF
TRBJ1-5 | TRBV19 | ASSIQGYQPQH